The subject of this entry is one T cell receptor (beta chain). Its recognized antigen is unknown. No base-level quality is on record; no much larger clone is a single base apart. TCRbeta CDR3 regions were amplified from genomic DNA by means of the immunoSEQ Assay, a bias-controlled multiplex PCR. In the authors' own workflow: Within the assay, amplification of reference gene primers was used to estimate how many nucleated cells each sample contained. To quantify the absolute abundance of each unique TCRbeta CDR3 rearrangement, sequence reads were collapsed and filtered. For each sample, productive Simpson clonality was calculated by taking the square root of Simpson's diversity index across productive rearrangements. As stored in TCRdb, this immuneACCESS dataset retains in-frame rearrangements with V and J assigned. A fraction of the clones does not appear; measured against another copy, unresolved V genes explain less than half of the discrepancy, and the remainder lacks a known reason. That table is the source of V, J and clone size, and D and trimming were worked out from the DNA. The sample table contains 80,000 to 90,000 clones; only one count was recorded for 87% of them. Together, the top ten hold almost 5.5% of the sample.

The record originates from a study of blood T cell repertoires in COVID-19 (dated by TCRdb to about 2020). Context from the whole study: Samples covering the acute and convalescent phases of COVID-19 were provided by collaborators in the United States, Italy and Spain. The material from the prospective study consisted of cDNA or gDNA derived from T cells, B-cell-depleted T cells, or PBMCs. Deeply sampled blood TCRbeta repertoires from subjects exposed to, actively infected with, or recovered from COVID-19 were included in the dataset. The repertoires were released in a freely available public database meant as a resource for research on the immune response to SARS-CoV-2. Samples came from the ongoing ImmuneRACE study (first 160 participants) plus 1,254 subjects from 6 global collaborators. Sample metadata almost always included a de-identified subject ID, COVID-19 status, age in years and sex. Where HLA class I and class II types were available, the types were taken from metadata supplied by the sample provider, not from assay-based typing. Paper-wide results and their limitations: The quantity of clinical and demographic metadata differed by source and by participant and was supplied without curation.

Whole blood was collected in K2EDTA tubes by collaborating institutions according to the institutions' own protocols. For TCRbeta analysis, collaborators shipped samples as frozen whole blood, isolated PBMCs, or DNA extracted from either of those sample types. This TCR derives from a man aged 55-75 years with acute or convalescent COVID-19. Sequences were obtained from peripheral blood.

The CDR3 protein sequence reads: CASSYTSPNSPLHF. The sequenced DNA: TGTGCCAGCAGTTACACATCCCCCAATTCACCCCTCCACTTT. The receptor chain draws on TRBV27 and TRBJ1-6; there is no confident call for the D gene. In the germline V gene (reference sequence), CDR1 corresponds to MNHEY and CDR2 to SMNVEV. V gives up 4 bases and J gives up 7 bases, and the segment between their germline ends measures 11 bases. Including cysteine and phenylalanine, the CDR3 has 14 amino acids. Only the CDR3 DNA stays, 42 bases, in frame from base 1.